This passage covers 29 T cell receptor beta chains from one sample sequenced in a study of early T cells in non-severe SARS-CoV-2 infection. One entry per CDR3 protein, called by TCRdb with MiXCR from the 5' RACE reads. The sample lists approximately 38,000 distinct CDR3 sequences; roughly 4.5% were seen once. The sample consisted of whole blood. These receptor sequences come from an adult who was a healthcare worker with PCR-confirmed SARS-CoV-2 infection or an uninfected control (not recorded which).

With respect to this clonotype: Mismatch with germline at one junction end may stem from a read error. This CDR3 reads CVSSLQASKGTGELFF. The CDR3 DNA follows: TGTGTCAGCAGCTTACAGGCCAGCAAAGGCACCGGGGAGCTGTTTTTT. The chain has TRBV7-6 and TRBJ2-2, with D perhaps matching TRBD1 (5 bases). Germline V gene data show CDR1 as SGHVS and CDR2 as FNYEAQ. The CDR3 extends over 16 amino acids.

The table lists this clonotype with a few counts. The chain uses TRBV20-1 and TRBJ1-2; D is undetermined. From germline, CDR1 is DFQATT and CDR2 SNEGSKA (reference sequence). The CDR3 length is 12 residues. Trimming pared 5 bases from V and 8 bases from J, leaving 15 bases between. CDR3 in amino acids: CSAPKHQRGYTF. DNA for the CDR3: TGCAGTGCTCCGAAACATCAGAGAGGCTACACCTTC.

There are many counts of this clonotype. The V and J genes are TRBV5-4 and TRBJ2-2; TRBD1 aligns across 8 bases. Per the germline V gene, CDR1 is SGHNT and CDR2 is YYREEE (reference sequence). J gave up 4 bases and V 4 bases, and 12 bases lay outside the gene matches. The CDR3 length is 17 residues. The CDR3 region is CASSPSRQGALTGELFF. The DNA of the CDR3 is TGTGCCAGCAGCCCAAGTCGGCAGGGGGCCCTCACCGGGGAGCTGTTTTTT.

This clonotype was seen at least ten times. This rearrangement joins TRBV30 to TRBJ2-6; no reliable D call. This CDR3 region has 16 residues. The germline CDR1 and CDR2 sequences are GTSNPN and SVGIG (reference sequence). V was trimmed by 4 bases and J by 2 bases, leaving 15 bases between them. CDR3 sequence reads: CAWMVRRAAGANVLTF. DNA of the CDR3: TGTGCCTGGATGGTCCGCCGGGCCGCTGGGGCCAACGTCCTGACTTTC. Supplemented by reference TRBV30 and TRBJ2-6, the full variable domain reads SQTIHQWPATLVQPVGSPLSLECTVEGTSNPNLYWYRQAAGRGLQLLFYSVGIGQISSEVPQNLSASRPQDRQFILSSKKLLLSDSGFYLCAWMVRRAAGANVLTFGAGSRLTVL.

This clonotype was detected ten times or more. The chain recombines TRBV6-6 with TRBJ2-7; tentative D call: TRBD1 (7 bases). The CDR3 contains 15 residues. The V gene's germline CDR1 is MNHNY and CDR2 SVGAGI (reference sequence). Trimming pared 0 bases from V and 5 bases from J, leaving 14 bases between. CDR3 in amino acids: CASSYSWAGGNEQYF. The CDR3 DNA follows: TGTGCCAGCAGTTACTCCTGGGCAGGGGGGAACGAGCAGTACTTC.

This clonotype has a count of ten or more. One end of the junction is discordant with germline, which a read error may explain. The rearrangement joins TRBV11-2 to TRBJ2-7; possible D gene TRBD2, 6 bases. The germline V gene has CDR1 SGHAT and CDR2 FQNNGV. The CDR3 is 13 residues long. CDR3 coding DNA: TGTGCCAGCAGTCCCTTGCGGGGTAGCGGTATTGTTTTC. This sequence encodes CASSPLRGSGIVF.

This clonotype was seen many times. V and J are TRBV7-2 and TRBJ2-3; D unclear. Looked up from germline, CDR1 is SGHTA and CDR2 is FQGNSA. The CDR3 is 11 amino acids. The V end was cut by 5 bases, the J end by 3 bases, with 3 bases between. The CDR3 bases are TGTGCCAGCAGCACAACAGATACGCAGTATTTT. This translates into CASSTTDTQYF.

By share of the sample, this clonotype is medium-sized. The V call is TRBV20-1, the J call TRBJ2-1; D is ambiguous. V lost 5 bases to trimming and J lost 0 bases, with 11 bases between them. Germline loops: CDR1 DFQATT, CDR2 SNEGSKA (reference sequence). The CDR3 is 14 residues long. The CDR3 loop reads CSAQNPRSYNEQFF. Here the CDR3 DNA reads TGCAGTGCTCAGAATCCCCGCTCCTACAATGAGCAGTTCTTC.

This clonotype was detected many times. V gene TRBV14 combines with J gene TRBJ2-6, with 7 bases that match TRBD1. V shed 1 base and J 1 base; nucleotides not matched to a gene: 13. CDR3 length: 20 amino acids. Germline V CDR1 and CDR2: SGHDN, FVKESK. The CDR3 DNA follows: TGTGCCAGCAGCCAAGTCCACCGGGACAGACCCCTTTCTGGGGCCAACGTCCTGACTTTC. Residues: CASSQVHRDRPLSGANVLTF.

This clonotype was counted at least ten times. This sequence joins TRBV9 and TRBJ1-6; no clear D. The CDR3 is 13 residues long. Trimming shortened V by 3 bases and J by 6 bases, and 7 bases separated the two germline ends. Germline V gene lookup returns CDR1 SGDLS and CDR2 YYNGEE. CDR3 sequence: CASSASSNSPLHF. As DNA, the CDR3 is TGTGCCAGCAGCGCCTCCAGTAATTCACCCCTCCACTTT.

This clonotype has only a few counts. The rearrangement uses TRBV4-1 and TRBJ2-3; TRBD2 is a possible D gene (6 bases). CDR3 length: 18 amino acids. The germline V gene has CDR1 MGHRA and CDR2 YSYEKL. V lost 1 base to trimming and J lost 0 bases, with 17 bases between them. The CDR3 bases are TGCGCCAGCAGCCAAGGTGGATCGGGGGTCGGTAGCACAGATACGCAGTATTTT. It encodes CASSQGGSGVGSTDTQYF.

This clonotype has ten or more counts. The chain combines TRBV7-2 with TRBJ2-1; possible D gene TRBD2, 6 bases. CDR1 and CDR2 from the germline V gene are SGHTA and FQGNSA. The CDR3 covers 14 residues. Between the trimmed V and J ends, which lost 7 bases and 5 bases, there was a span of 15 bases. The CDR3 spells CASNRDFLHNEQFF. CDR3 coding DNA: TGTGCCAGCAACCGGGACTTCCTTCACAATGAGCAGTTCTTC.

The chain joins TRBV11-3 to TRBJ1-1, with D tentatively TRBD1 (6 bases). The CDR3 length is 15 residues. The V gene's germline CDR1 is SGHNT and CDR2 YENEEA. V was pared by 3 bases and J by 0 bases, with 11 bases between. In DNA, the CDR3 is TGTGCCAGCAGCTTCGCCGGACAGATGAACACTGAAGCTTTCTTT. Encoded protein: CASSFAGQMNTEAFF.

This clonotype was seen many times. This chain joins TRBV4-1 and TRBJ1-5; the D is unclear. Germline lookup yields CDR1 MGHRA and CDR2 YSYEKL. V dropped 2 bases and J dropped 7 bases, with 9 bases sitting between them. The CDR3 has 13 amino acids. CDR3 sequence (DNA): TGCGCCAGCAGCCAATTGGGTATGCAGCCCCAGCATTTT. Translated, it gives CASSQLGMQPQHF.

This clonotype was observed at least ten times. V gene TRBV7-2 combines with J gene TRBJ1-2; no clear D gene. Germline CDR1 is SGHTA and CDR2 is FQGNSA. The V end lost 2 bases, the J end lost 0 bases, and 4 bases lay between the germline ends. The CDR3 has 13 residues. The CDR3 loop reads CASSLWSNYGYTF. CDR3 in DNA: TGTGCCAGCAGCTTATGGTCTAACTATGGCTACACCTTC.

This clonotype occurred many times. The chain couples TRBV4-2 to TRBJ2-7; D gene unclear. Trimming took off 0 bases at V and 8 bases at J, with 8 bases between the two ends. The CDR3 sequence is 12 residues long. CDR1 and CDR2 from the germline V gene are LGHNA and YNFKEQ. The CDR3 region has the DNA TGTGCCAGCAGCCAAGATCCCGTTAAGCAGTACTTC. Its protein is CASSQDPVKQYF.

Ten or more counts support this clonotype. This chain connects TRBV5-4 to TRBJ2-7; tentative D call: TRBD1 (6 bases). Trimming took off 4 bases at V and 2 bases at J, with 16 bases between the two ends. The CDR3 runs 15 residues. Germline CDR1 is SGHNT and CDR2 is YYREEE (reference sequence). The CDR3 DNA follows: TGTGCCAGCAGCGGTTGGGGGCAGGCAGCCTACGAGCAGTACTTC. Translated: CASSGWGQAAYEQYF.

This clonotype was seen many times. The chain's CDR3 is CASSRGTGNGYTF. CDR3 coding DNA: TGTGCCAGCAGCCGGGGGACAGGGAATGGCTACACCTTC. This chain connects TRBV5-4 to TRBJ1-2, with 9 bases that match TRBD1. This CDR3 contains 13 residues. Per the germline V gene, CDR1 is SGHNT and CDR2 is YYREEE (reference sequence). The trim removed 4 bases at V and 6 bases at J, leaving 4 bases unmatched.

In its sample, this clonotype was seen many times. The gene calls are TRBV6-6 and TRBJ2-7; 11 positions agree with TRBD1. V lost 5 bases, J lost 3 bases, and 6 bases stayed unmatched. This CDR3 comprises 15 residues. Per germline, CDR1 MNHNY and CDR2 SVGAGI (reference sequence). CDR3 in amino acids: CASSAQGTGGYEQYF. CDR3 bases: TGTGCCAGCAGTGCTCAGGGGACAGGGGGCTACGAGCAGTACTTC.

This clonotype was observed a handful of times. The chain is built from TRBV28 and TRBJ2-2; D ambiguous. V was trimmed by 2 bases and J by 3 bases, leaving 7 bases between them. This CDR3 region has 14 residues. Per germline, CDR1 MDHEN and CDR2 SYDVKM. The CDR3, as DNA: TGTGCCAGCAGTTTAGGGAAGTACACCGGGGAGCTGTTTTTT. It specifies CASSLGKYTGELFF.

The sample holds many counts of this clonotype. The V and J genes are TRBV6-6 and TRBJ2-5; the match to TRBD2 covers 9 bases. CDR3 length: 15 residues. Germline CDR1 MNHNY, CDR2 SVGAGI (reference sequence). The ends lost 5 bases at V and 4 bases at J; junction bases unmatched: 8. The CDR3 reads CASSPRGGALETQYF. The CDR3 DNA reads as TGTGCCAGCAGTCCGCGCGGGGGGGCCTTAGAGACCCAGTACTTC.

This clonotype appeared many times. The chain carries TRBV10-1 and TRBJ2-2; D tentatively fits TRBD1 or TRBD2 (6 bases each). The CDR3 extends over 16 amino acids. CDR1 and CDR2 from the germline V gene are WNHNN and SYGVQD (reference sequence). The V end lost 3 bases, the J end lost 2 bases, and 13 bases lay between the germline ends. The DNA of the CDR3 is TGCGCCAGCAGTGATTCGATGGGGGGCAACACCGGGGAGCTGTTTTTT. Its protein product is CASSDSMGGNTGELFF.

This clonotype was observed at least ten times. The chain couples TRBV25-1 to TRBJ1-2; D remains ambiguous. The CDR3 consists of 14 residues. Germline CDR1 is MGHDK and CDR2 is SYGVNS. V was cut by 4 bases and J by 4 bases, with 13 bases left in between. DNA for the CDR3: TGTGCCAGCAGTGCCCGACCACCTTTCTATGGCTACACCTTC. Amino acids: CASSARPPFYGYTF.

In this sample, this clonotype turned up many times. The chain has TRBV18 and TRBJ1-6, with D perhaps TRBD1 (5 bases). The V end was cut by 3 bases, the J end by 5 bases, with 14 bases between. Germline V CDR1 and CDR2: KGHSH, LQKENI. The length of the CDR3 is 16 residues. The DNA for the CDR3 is TGTGCCAGCTCACCGGGGACCGTGACGGATAATTCACCCCTCCACTTT. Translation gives CASSPGTVTDNSPLHF.

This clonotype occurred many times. The CDR3 bases are TGTGCCAGCAGTCCGGGACAGGGAACCGGGGAGCTGTTTTTT. The encoded protein is CASSPGQGTGELFF. The rearrangement links TRBV12-3 or TRBV12-4 to TRBJ2-2; 9 nucleotides match TRBD1. Trimming cost V 5 bases and J 5 bases; bases outside gene matches: 3. CDR3 length: 14 residues.

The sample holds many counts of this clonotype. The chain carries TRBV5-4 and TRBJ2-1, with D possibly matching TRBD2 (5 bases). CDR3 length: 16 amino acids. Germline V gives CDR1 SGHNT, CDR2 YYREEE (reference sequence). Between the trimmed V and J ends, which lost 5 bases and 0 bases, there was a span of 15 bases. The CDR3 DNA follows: TGTGCCAGCAGTCGAGCCGGCGGGTCCTCCTACAATGAGCAGTTCTTC. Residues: CASSRAGGSSYNEQFF.

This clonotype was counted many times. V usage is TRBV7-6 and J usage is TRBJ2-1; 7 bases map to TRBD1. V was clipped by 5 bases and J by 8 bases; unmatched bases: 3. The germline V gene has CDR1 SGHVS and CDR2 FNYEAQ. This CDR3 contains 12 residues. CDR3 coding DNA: TGTGCCAGCAGCCCCCAGGGGGATGAGCAGTTCTTC. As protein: CASSPQGDEQFF.

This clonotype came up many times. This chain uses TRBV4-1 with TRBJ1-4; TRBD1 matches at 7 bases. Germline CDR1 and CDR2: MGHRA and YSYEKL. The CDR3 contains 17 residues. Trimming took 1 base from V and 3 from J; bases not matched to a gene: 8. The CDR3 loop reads CASSQVPPTGSNEKLFF. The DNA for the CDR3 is TGCGCCAGCAGCCAAGTCCCCCCGACAGGGTCTAATGAAAAACTGTTTTTT.

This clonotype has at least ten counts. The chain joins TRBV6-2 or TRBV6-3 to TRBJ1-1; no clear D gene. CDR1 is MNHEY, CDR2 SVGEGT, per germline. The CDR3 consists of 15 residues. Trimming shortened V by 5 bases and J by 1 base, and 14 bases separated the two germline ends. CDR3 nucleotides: TGTGCCAGCAGTCCAAAGATACAAACGAACACTGAAGCTTTCTTT. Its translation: CASSPKIQTNTEAFF.